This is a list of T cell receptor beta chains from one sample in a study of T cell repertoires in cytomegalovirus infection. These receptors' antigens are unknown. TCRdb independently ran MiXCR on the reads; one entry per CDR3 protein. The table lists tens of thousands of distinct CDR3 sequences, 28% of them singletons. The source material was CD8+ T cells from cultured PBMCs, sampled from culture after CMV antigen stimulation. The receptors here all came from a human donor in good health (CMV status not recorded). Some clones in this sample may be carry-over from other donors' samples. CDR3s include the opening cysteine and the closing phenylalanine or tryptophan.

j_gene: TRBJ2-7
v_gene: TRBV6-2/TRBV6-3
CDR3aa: CASSPGLADYYEQYF

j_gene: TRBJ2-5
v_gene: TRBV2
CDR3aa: CASSVSRRQETQYF

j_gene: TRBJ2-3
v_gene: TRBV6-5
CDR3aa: CASSYNRGVEDTDTQYF

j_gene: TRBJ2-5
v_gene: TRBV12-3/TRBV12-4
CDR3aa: CASSFPRETQYF

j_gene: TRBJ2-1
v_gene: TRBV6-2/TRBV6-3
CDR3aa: CASSYSPGIAVFF

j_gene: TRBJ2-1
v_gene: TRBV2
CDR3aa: CASSEVVNHNEQFF

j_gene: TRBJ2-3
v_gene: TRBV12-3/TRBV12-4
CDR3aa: CASSAGDSTDTQYF

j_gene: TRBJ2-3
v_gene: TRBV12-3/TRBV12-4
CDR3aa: CASTNPGTRFTDTQYF

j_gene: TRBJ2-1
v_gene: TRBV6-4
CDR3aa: CASRPLAGEGNEQFF

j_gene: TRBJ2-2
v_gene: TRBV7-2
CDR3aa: CASSALAENTGELFF

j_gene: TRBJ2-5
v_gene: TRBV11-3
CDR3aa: CASSLWAGGGQETQYF

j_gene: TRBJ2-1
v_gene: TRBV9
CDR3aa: CASSVGGGNEQFF

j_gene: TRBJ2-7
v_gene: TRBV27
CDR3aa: CASSFLEQYF